Listed below are T cell receptor beta chains from one sample, sequenced in a study of Tregs in tolerant kidney transplant recipients. Clones were read by immunoSEQ multiplex PCR, and TCRdb kept only the in-frame ones, dropping some. The data contain about 240,000 clones, 65% to 85% of them seen just once; the ten biggest clones take up around 0.61%. The sequencing input was CD4+ T cells from blood. The receptors here all came from a human donor in good health. Each CDR3 is given with its conserved first and last residue. The D gene is left open where the match is weak. Size values are once, few and many counts, or a class for expanded clones, and some rows have none.

>TRBJ2-1|-|-|TRBV6-1
TGTGCCAGCAGTTGGACTTTAATACAAAATGAGCAGTTCTTC
CASSWTLIQNEQFF
>TRBJ1-4|-|-|TRBV6-1
TGTGCCAGCAGGGAAGGGAAAACAGGGTTGGGAAAACTGTTTTTT
CASREGKTGLGKLFF
>TRBJ2-2|-|-|TRBV5-1
TGCGCCAGCAGCTTCCGGGCCACTGACGCCGGGGAGCTGTTTTTT
CASSFRATDAGELFF
>TRBJ2-7|-|-|TRBV11-3
TGTGCCAGCAGCGCCCCTAGTATCTACGAGCAGTACTTC
CASSAPSIYEQYF
>TRBJ2-7|-|-|TRBV7-6
TGTGCCAGCAGCTCAACCCCAGGGGACGAGCAGTACTTC
CASSSTPGDEQYF
>TRBJ2-5|-|TRBD1|TRBV29-1
TGCAGCGTTCAGACAGGGGGCGCAGGAGAGACCCAGTACTTC
CSVQTGGAGETQYF
>TRBJ1-3|-|-|TRBV7-3
TGTGCCAGCAGCCTTACCGGGACCCACTCTGGAAACACCATATATTTT
CASSLTGTHSGNTIYF
>TRBJ2-1|few|TRBD2|TRBV9
TGTGCCAGCAGCGTAGCGGCGGGAGACTACAATGAGCAGTTCTTC
CASSVAAGDYNEQFF
>TRBJ2-7|-|TRBD2|TRBV7-9
TGTGCCAGCAGCTCCCGGCTAGCGGGACTCTCCTACGAGCAGTACTTC
CASSSRLAGLSYEQYF
>TRBJ1-5|-|-|TRBV6-5
TGTGCCAGCAGTCCGAGTTGGGGGCGCGTGGAGCCCCAGCATTTT
CASSPSWGRVEPQHF
>TRBJ2-7|-|-|TRBV19
TGTGCCAGTAGTACGGGGGCTACGCAGGGCTCCTACGAGCAGTACTTC
CASSTGATQGSYEQYF
>TRBJ2-1|-|TRBD2|TRBV30
TGTGCCTGGAGTATCCTCTCGGGGGGGGAGCAGTTCTTC
CAWSILSGGEQFF
>TRBJ2-6|-|-|TRBV21-1
TGTGCCAGCAGCCCGAGTCTCCAGGGACAGGGGAGTCATGGGGCCAACGTCCTGACTTTC
CASSPSLQGQGSHGANVLTF
>TRBJ1-3|-|-|TRBV19
TGTGCCAGTAGCCGTGGAAACACCATATATTTT
CASSRGNTIYF
>TRBJ1-1|few|TRBD1|TRBV5-4
TGTGCCAGCAGCTTTCCCGGGACAGGGGGCGCGGGGACTGAAGCTTTCTTT
CASSFPGTGGAGTEAFF
>TRBJ1-2|-|TRBD1|TRBV6-8
TGTGCCAGCACCTCGGACAGGGGGGCGTATGGCTACACCTTC
CASTSDRGAYGYTF
>TRBJ1-4|-|-|TRBV29-1
TGCAGCGTTGGCTACACGGGCACTAATGAAAAACTGTTTTTT
CSVGYTGTNEKLFF
>TRBJ2-7|few|TRBD2|TRBV4-1
TGCGCCAGCAGCCGAGCGGGAATGTACGAGCAGTACTTC
CASSRAGMYEQYF
>TRBJ1-4|few|-|TRBV28
TGTGCCAGCAGTTTATCGGGACGAGATGAAAAACTGTTTTTT
CASSLSGRDEKLFF
>TRBJ2-1|-|TRBD1|TRBV9
TGTGCCAGCAGCGTACAGGGGGCCTACAATGAGCAGTTCTTC
CASSVQGAYNEQFF
>TRBJ2-5|-|-|TRBV19
TGTGCCAGTAGTCGATGGGTCCAAGAGACCCAGTACTTC
CASSRWVQETQYF
>TRBJ2-7|-|-|TRBV6-6
TGTGCCAGCACCCAGGGGCCTGGCTACGAGCAGTACTTC
CASTQGPGYEQYF
>TRBJ2-1|-|TRBD1|TRBV11-2
TGTGCCAGCAGCTTAGGGACAGGGTTCAATGAGCAGTTCTTC
CASSLGTGFNEQFF
>TRBJ1-1|-|-|TRBV18
TGTGCCAGCTCACCTTTGGGTTTGCGCACTGAAGCTTTCTTT
CASSPLGLRTEAFF
>TRBJ2-1|-|-|TRBV7-8
TGTGCCAGCAGCAACTGGGACCACTTAAGGGAGTTCTTC
CASSNWDHLREFF
>TRBJ1-2|-|TRBD1|TRBV5-4
TGTGCCAGCAGCTTAGGGACAGGGGGCGGCTATGGCTACACCTTC
CASSLGTGGGYGYTF
>TRBJ2-5|-|TRBD2|TRBV7-3
TGTGCCAGCAGCTTAAGCGGGGGCCAAGAGACCCAGTACTTC
CASSLSGGQETQYF
>TRBJ2-5|-|-|TRBV6-6
TGTGCCAGCAGGACCGGGGCATTTCTTGGCGGAGAGACCCAGTACTTC
CASRTGAFLGGETQYF
>TRBJ2-7|-|TRBD1|TRBV5-3
TGTGCCAGCAGCCGACAGGGAAGAGGGGAGCAGTACTTC
CASSRQGRGEQYF
>TRBJ2-5|-|TRBD2|TRBV4-1
TGCGCCAGCAGCCCGGGACTAGCGGGGGGGGAAGAGACCCAGTACTTC
CASSPGLAGGEETQYF
>TRBJ1-4|few|TRBD1|TRBV7-2
TGTGCCAGCAGCCCTCGGACAGGTCTGAATGAAAAACTGTTTTTT
CASSPRTGLNEKLFF
>TRBJ1-2|-|-|TRBV7-9
TGTGCCAGCAGCCCTGCTCTTCTTAACTATGGCTACACCTTC
CASSPALLNYGYTF
>TRBJ1-3|-|-|TRBV18
TGTGCCAGCTCACCGACCCGGGACACTGGAAACACCATATATTTT
CASSPTRDTGNTIYF
>TRBJ1-2|few|-|TRBV11-2
TGTGCCAGCAGCTTAGTGGCAGGGGCGAAGAGAGACGGCTACACCTTC
CASSLVAGAKRDGYTF
>TRBJ1-1|-|-|TRBV30
TGTGCCTGGAGAACAGGGACGTACACTGAAGCTTTCTTT
CAWRTGTYTEAFF
>TRBJ2-1|-|-|TRBV4-2
TGTGCCAGCAGCCAAGATAATGGCTACAATGAGCAGTTCTTC
CASSQDNGYNEQFF
>TRBJ2-1|-|-|TRBV7-9
TGTGCCAGCACCCTGACAGGGACTGGTGAGCAGTTCTTC
CASTLTGTGEQFF
>TRBJ2-5|-|TRBD2|TRBV11-2
TGTGCCAGCAGCTTACGTTTTCAGGGAGGGCGGGAGACCCAGTACTTC
CASSLRFQGGRETQYF
>TRBJ2-5|-|TRBD1|TRBV9
TGTGCCAGCAGCGTAGCCAGGGGGCCTGAGACCCAGTACTTC
CASSVARGPETQYF
>TRBJ1-2|-|TRBD1|TRBV10-3
TGTGCCATCAGTAACGGACAGGGAGTTTCGGACTATGGCTACACCTTC
CAISNGQGVSDYGYTF
>TRBJ1-4|-|-|TRBV5-1
TGCGCCAGCAGCTTGGGTCAGACTGCAACTAATGAAAAACTGTTTTTT
CASSLGQTATNEKLFF
>TRBJ2-5|-|TRBD2|TRBV7-9
TGTGCCAGCAGCTTAGCGGGCCCGGGAGGCGAGACCCAGTACTTC
CASSLAGPGGETQYF
>TRBJ2-3|-|-|TRBV5-1
TGCGCCAGCAGCTTCGGGGTCAGCACAGATACGCAGTATTTT
CASSFGVSTDTQYF
>TRBJ2-3|-|TRBD1|TRBV5-1
TGCGCCAGCCGCCTCGGGACAGGGGCAGATACGCAGTATTTT
CASRLGTGADTQYF
>TRBJ1-1|-|-|TRBV6-5
TGTGCCAGCAGTTACAACCTAGACTGGGCTGAAGCTTTCTTT
CASSYNLDWAEAFF
>TRBJ1-1|-|-|TRBV18
TGTGCCAGCTCACCTCAGACAGCCAACGCTGAAGCTTTCTTT
CASSPQTANAEAFF
>TRBJ2-7|-|-|TRBV30
TGTGCCTGGAGTGTACGCCTGACAGGTCCGCACTTC
CAWSVRLTGPHF
>TRBJ1-2|-|TRBD1|TRBV7-8
TGTGCCAGCAGCCCTTGGACAGGGGGCGCCTATGGCTACACCTTC
CASSPWTGGAYGYTF